The sequence of this T cell receptor beta chain was determined in a study of blood T cell repertoires in COVID-19. For the study at large: The United States, Italy and Spain provided the acute and convalescent COVID-19 samples. Sample material is recorded as cDNA or gDNA derived from T cells, B-cell-depleted T cells, or PBMCs.

TCRdb's copy holds only in-frame clones and misses some; the assay was immunoSEQ multiplex PCR. The table has tens of thousands of clones, 86% seen once. Losses at the gene ends were 0 bases for V and 4 bases for J; bases not matched to a gene: 6. The CDR3 spans 15 residues. The germline V gene has CDR1 GTSNPN and CDR2 SVGIG (reference sequence). This TCR derives from a man aged 50 to 60 with active or convalescent COVID-19. This rearrangement joins TRBV30 to TRBJ1-5; TRBD1 aligns across 7 bases. The sequencing sample was made of peripheral blood. As DNA, the CDR3 is TGTGCCTGGAGTGTTAAGGGGGCCGGGAATCAGCCCCAGCATTTT. Amino acid sequence: CAWSVKGAGNQPQHF.